This TCR beta chain was found in a study of Ad26.COV2.S vaccination and SARS-CoV-2 variants (dated by TCRdb to 2020 to 2023). About the investigation overall: Donors in the vaccine arm were drawn from COV1001, a multicentre, randomized, double-blind, placebo-controlled phase I-IIa trial testing Ad26.COV2.S in healthy adults. Ad26.COV2.S was administered intramuscularly at 5 x 10^10 or 1 x 10^11 viral particles, either as a single shot or as two shots given 56 days apart. TCRbeta repertoire sequencing was used to assess the specificity and breadth of SARS-CoV-2-reactive T cell receptors after Ad26.COV2.S vaccination. A total of approximately 32 samples were included in the TCR-sequenced set, comprising about 20 Ad26.COV2.S vaccine recipients, 5 placebo recipients and 8 SARS-CoV-2 convalescent individuals. Participants in the trial were split at random into five groups of five each, receiving low-dose or high-dose Ad26.COV2.S once or twice, or else placebo on both occasions. Investigators remained blinded to trial group allocation during experiments and outcome assessment.

On the study overall, not on this receptor specifically: The study was not powered for comparison of responses between vaccine doses or regimens. Ad26.COV2.S recipients had higher spike-specific TCR breadth than placebo recipients (P = 0.0014). Comparable non-spike TCR breadth was observed between vaccine and placebo recipients, consistent with only spike being contained in the vaccine. The authors noted that total T cell responses may have been underestimated by the TCR breadth and depth analyses. Substantial breadth of spike-specific CD8+ and CD4+ T cell responses was reported after vaccination.

The immunoSEQ Assay was the method used to sequence TCRbeta CDR3 regions. After extraction, genomic DNA underwent amplification by bias-controlled multiplex PCR, followed by high-throughput sequencing. The study's processing was this. To quantify the absolute abundance of every unique TCRbeta CDR3 region, sequences were collapsed and filtered. T cell fraction was estimated by normalizing TCRbeta template counts to usable DNA, which was measured by amplifying reference genes present in all nucleated cells. Repertoire TCRs were annotated as SARS-CoV-2-specific when V gene, CDR3 amino acid sequence and J gene were exactly matched to a known reactive TCR set. The reference SARS-CoV-2 TCR set came from MIRA and was filtered for enrichment in COVID-19-positive ImmuneCODE repertoires, removing public or cross-reactive TCRs. Drawing on the MIRA antigens, annotated TCRs were analysed further at the level of specific ORF or position within ORF. Depth was the summed frequency of annotated unique rearrangements, while breadth was defined as annotated unique rearrangements over total unique productive rearrangements. Two-sided Wilcoxon rank-sum tests were used to compare TCR breadth between groups. In TCRdb, the immuneACCESS table is reduced to in-frame sequences with V and J assigned. These tables do not hold every clone; where another copy was compared, an unresolved V gene accounts for under half, and the others remain unexplained. V, J and clone size are those of that table, while D and trimming were read from the DNA. The sample yields around 320,000 clones; about 86% were counted once. Of the sample, more than 1.5% falls within the top ten clones.

Relative to germline, V is 5 bases shorter and J is 3 bases shorter, with 14 bases between their ends. Including the terminal cysteine and phenylalanine, the CDR3 comprises 15 residues. The retained sequence is limited to the CDR3, 45 bases, with the frame set at the first base. Based on the germline V gene (reference sequence), the CDR1 and CDR2 sequences are SEHNR and FQNEAQ. The sample's treatment or condition, from its label and the paper: 15 to 20 received Ad26.COV2.S at low or high dose, single or two shots; 5 received placebo; per-sample allocation not given. Repertoires of vaccine and placebo recipients were sequenced from samples taken on day 63 after the first injection. Cohort 1b enrolled about two dozen adults aged 18-55 years at a single site in Boston, USA, between 29 July and 7 August 2020. Ad26.COV2.S was a replication-incompetent adenovirus type 26 vector that expressed a prefusion-stabilized SARS-CoV-2 spike protein derived from the original Wuhan strain.

As for this clone: Its antigen specificity is not known. Base qualities are missing; no much larger clone stands one base away.

The chain is assembled from TRBV7-9 and TRBJ1-3, with no reliable assignment of the D segment. The origin of this receptor is a person between 18 and 59 years old who received the Ad26.COV2.S COVID-19 vaccine or a placebo. The sample was peripheral blood, taken in a trial of Ad26.COV2.S vaccine versus placebo. Here the CDR3 is given as CASSPKARVGNTIYF. The nucleotide sequence reads as follows: TGTGCCAGCAGCCCAAAAGCCCGCGTTGGAAACACCATATATTTT.